This T cell receptor beta chain was sequenced during a study of blood T cell repertoires in COVID-19. Study as a whole: The origin of the acute and convalescent COVID-19 samples was the United States, Italy and Spain. From T cells, B-cell-depleted T cells, or PBMCs came the material, which was cDNA or gDNA.

The trim removed 5 bases at V and 4 bases at J, leaving 7 bases unmatched. The CDR3 runs to 15 residues. Germline V gene sequence: CDR1 SEHNR, CDR2 FQNEAQ (reference sequence). Original processing methods: Amplification with reference gene primers provided the estimates of nucleated cell counts. TCRdb's copy holds only in-frame clones and misses some; the assay was immunoSEQ multiplex PCR. That table gives V, J and clone size, and the DNA gave D and trimming. This sample yields approximately 75,000 clones, of which under 80% are seen a single time; about 2.5% belongs to the top ten. This clonotype originated in a human donor with acute or convalescent COVID-19. The donor label of this sample is uncertain. This chain links TRBV7-9 with TRBJ2-2; 7 bases are a match to TRBD1. The sequenced sample consisted of peripheral blood. The DNA for the CDR3 is TGTGCCAGCAGCCTCCTCAGGGGGATCACCGGGGAGCTGTTTTTT. Encoded protein: CASSLLRGITGELFF.